These 17 T cell receptor beta chains originate from one sample sequenced in a study of shared clonotypes between healthy human individuals. Produced via immunoSEQ multiplex PCR; TCRdb's table is partial and in-frame only. The table shows under 1,900,000 clones, with 97% to 99% occurring only once. The sample comprised naive CD4+ T cells sorted from blood. Subset reported: CD45RA+ positively selected. The receptors shown here come from a man aged 25 to 45 in good health.

CDR3: CASSPGTGRNTEAFF. The DNA for the CDR3 is TGTGCCAGCAGCCCCGGGACAGGGAGAAACACTGAAGCTTTCTTT. The rearrangement joins TRBV9 to TRBJ1-1; 9 bases match TRBD1. From germline, CDR1 is SGDLS and CDR2 YYNGEE. The trim removed 4 bases at V and 2 bases at J, leaving 6 bases unmatched. This CDR3 region has 15 residues.

This chain uses TRBV6-6 with TRBJ1-5, with 7 bases fitting TRBD1. This CDR3 has 15 amino acids. Germline-derived CDR1 and CDR2 are MNHNY and SVGAGI (reference sequence). The trim removed 4 bases at V and 2 bases at J, leaving 5 bases unmatched. CDR3 sequence (DNA): TGTGCCAGCAGTTCTGACAGGGTGGGCAATCAGCCCCAGCATTTT. It is translated as CASSSDRVGNQPQHF.

With regard to this clone: Other DNA sequences of this sample code for an identical CDR3. The chain joins TRBV18 to TRBJ2-3; D is ambiguous. CDR1 KGHSH and CDR2 LQKENI come from the germline V gene. V lost 6 bases and J lost 3, with 10 bases in between. The CDR3 is 13 residues long. DNA for the CDR3: TGTGCCAGCTCTCACGACCGGACAGATACGCAGTATTTT. This translates into CASSHDRTDTQYF.

The chain recombines TRBV9 with TRBJ2-1, with a possible D match to TRBD1 (5 bases). Germline values: CDR1 SGDLS, CDR2 YYNGEE. Deletions cut 4 bases from V and 0 bases from J, with 11 bases between. The CDR3 has 15 amino acids. The CDR3 loop is CASSNHRSSYNEQFF. The CDR3 region has the DNA TGTGCCAGCAGCAATCACAGGAGCTCCTACAATGAGCAGTTCTTC.

V and J are TRBV2 and TRBJ2-2, with 12 bases that match TRBD2. Germline CDR1 and CDR2: SNHLY and FYNNEI. This CDR3 is 17 amino acids long. J lost 4 bases, V lost 7 bases, and 10 bases had no gene match. CDR3 DNA: TGTGCCAGCAACTCCGGGAGACTAGCGGGAGTCACCGGGGAGCTGTTTTTT. Residues: CASNSGRLAGVTGELFF.

The chain combines TRBV6-5 with TRBJ2-1; possible D gene TRBD1, 5 bases. In germline, CDR1 is MNHEY, CDR2 SVGAGI. This CDR3 comprises 16 residues. V lost 2 bases and J lost 4, with 15 bases in between. The CDR3 reads CASSYADSRPYNEQFF. The CDR3 DNA sequence: TGTGCCAGCAGTTACGCCGACAGCCGACCTTACAATGAGCAGTTCTTC.

This sequence joins TRBV7-2 and TRBJ2-7; 10 nucleotides agree with TRBD2. Trimming cost V 5 bases and J 2 bases; bases outside gene matches: 6. The CDR3 contains 15 residues. Germline CDR1 is SGHTA and CDR2 is FQGNSA. The CDR3 DNA reads TGTGCCAGCAGCCAATGGACTAGCGGAACCTACGAGCAGTACTTC. Protein sequence: CASSQWTSGTYEQYF.

This chain links TRBV27 with TRBJ2-7; 8 bases are shared with TRBD1. Germline loops: CDR1 MNHEY, CDR2 SMNVEV (reference sequence). This CDR3 has 16 amino acids. V lost 7 bases and J lost 3; bases outside the gene matches: 14. CDR3 sequence (DNA): TGTGCCAGCACTCCGCTAACGACAGGGGTGGGCTACGAGCAGTACTTC. Its translation is CASTPLTTGVGYEQYF.

As concerns this clone: The same CDR3 also results from other DNA sequences found in this sample. The DNA of the CDR3 is TGCGCCAGCAGACCTAGCGGGAGCTCCTACAATGAGCAGTTCTTC. Translated, it gives CASRPSGSSYNEQFF. This chain links TRBV5-1 with TRBJ2-1; 10 bases align to TRBD2. The germline V gene encodes CDR1 SGHRS and CDR2 YFSETQ. The CDR3 consists of 15 residues. The V gene end was trimmed by 5 bases and the J gene end by 0 bases; junction bases not matched to a gene: 2. The full variable domain, rest sourced from reference TRBV5-1 and TRBJ2-1, is KAGVTQTPRYLIKTRGQQVTLSCSPISGHRSVSWYQQTPGQGLQFLFEYFSETQRNKGNFPGRFSGRQFSNSRSEMNVSTLELGDSALYLCASRPSGSSYNEQFFGPGTRLTVL.

The rearrangement joins TRBV28 to TRBJ2-5; a possible D gene is TRBD1 (7 bases). Trimming shortened V by 0 bases and J by 2 bases, and 10 bases separated the two germline ends. The length of the CDR3 is 15 residues. CDR1 MDHEN and CDR2 SYDVKM come from the germline V gene. CDR3 residues: CASSLWTGRQETQYF. Written as DNA, the CDR3 is TGTGCCAGCAGTTTATGGACAGGGAGGCAAGAGACCCAGTACTTC. Using reference TRBV28 and TRBJ2-5 for the parts outside the CDR3, the full variable domain is DVKVTQSSRYLVKRTGEKVFLECVQDMDHENMFWYRQDPGLGLRLIYFSYDVKMKEKGDIPEGYSVSREKKERFSLILESASTNQTSMYLCASSLWTGRQETQYFGPGTRLLVL.

J is TRBJ2-3 and V is TRBV5-4, with a possible D match to TRBD2 (6 bases). The germline gives CDR1 SGHNT, CDR2 YYREEE (reference sequence). The V gene lost 4 bases and the J gene lost 2 bases, with 11 bases spanning the gap. The length of the CDR3 is 14 residues. The CDR3 bases are TGTGCCAGCAGCCCGGGACTTTACACAGATACGCAGTATTTT. Translated: CASSPGLYTDTQYF. Looking up the rest from reference TRBV5-4 and TRBJ2-3 gives the full variable domain: ETGVTQSPTHLIKTRGQQVTLRCSSQSGHNTVSWYQQALGQGPQFIFQYYREEENGRGNFPPRFSGLQFPNYSSELNVNALELDDSALYLCASSPGLYTDTQYFGPGTRLTVL.

V gene TRBV11-2 combines with J gene TRBJ1-4; D remains unclear. CDR1 SGHAT and CDR2 FQNNGV come from the germline V gene. The CDR3 sequence is 12 residues long. Between the trimmed V and J ends, which lost 0 bases and 9 bases, there was a span of 5 bases. The CDR3, as DNA: TGTGCCAGCAGCTTAGATTCACAAAAACTGTTTTTT. Its translation is CASSLDSQKLFF.

The V and J genes are TRBV9 and TRBJ2-1; perhaps TRBD1 as D (6 bases). Trimming took 0 bases from V and 6 from J, leaving 13 bases between them. This CDR3 spans 15 amino acids. Per germline, CDR1 SGDLS and CDR2 YYNGEE. The CDR3: CASSVAGGLSNEQFF. Written as DNA, the CDR3 is TGTGCCAGCAGCGTAGCTGGGGGCTTGAGCAATGAGCAGTTCTTC.

This chain uses TRBV5-1 with TRBJ2-5, with a possible D match to TRBD2 (6 bases). The CDR3 is 13 amino acids. Between the trimmed V and J ends, which lost 3 bases and 5 bases, there was a span of 11 bases. The germline CDR1 and CDR2 sequences are SGHRS and YFSETQ. CDR3 in DNA: TGCGCCAGCAGCTCCGGGAGAGATGAGACCCAGTACTTC. As protein: CASSSGRDETQYF.

The chain carries TRBV5-1 and TRBJ1-1; D gene ambiguous. V lost 7 bases and J lost 0, with 10 bases in between. Germline V gene sequence: CDR1 SGHRS, CDR2 YFSETQ. The CDR3 loop spans 13 amino acids. The CDR3 DNA follows: TGCGCCAGCGGGTCAGATATGAACACTGAAGCTTTCTTT. Translating gives CASGSDMNTEAFF.

The chain combines TRBV7-2 with TRBJ1-2; D possibly corresponds to TRBD1 (6 bases). Trimming cost V 5 bases and J 1 base, with 20 bases left between them. This CDR3 has 17 amino acids. Per the germline V gene, CDR1 is SGHTA and CDR2 is FQGNSA. In DNA form, the CDR3 reads TGTGCCAGCAGCCCCCGTGGGGTTGGGGGCAATAACTATGGCTACACCTTC. It yields the protein CASSPRGVGGNNYGYTF.

The chain uses TRBV7-6 and TRBJ2-7; 9 nucleotides align to TRBD2. The CDR3 extends over 16 amino acids. In germline, CDR1 is SGHVS, CDR2 FNYEAQ. With V trimmed by 10 bases and J by 0 bases, 13 bases remained unmatched. This CDR3 is CATPSPRGRDSYEQYF. CDR3 nucleotides: TGTGCCACCCCTTCCCCTCGCGGGAGGGACTCCTACGAGCAGTACTTC.